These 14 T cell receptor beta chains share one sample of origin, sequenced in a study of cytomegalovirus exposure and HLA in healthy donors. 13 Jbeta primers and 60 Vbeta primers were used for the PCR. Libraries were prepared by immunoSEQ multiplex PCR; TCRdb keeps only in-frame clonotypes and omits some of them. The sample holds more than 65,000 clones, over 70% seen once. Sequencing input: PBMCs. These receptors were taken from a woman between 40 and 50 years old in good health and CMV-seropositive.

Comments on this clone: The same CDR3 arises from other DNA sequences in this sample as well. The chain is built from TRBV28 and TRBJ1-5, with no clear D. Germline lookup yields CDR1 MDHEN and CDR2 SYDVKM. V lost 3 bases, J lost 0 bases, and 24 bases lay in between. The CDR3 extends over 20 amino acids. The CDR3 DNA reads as TGTGCCAGCAGTTTGTCTGTGGCGGGCACCATGACTTATAGCAATCAGCCCCAGCATTTT. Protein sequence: CASSLSVAGTMTYSNQPQHF.

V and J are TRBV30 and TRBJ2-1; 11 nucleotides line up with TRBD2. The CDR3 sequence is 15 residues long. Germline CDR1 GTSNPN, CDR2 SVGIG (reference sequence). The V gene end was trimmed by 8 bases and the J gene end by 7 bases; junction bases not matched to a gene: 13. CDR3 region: CARLSSGRRSNEQFF. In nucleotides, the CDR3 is TGTGCCCGGTTGTCTAGCGGGAGGCGATCAAATGAGCAGTTCTTC.

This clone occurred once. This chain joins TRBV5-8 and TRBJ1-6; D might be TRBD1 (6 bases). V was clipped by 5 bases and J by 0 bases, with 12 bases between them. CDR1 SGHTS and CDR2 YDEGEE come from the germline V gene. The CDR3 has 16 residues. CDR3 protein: CASRRTASSYNSPLHF. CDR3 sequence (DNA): TGTGCCAGCAGAAGGACAGCGAGCTCCTATAATTCACCCCTCCACTTT. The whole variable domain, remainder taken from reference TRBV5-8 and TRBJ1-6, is EAGVTQSPTHLIKTRGQQATLRCSPISGHTSVYWYQQALGLGLQFLLWYDEGEERNRGNFPPRFSGRQFPNYSSELNVNALELEDSALYLCASRRTASSYNSPLHFGNGTRLTVT.

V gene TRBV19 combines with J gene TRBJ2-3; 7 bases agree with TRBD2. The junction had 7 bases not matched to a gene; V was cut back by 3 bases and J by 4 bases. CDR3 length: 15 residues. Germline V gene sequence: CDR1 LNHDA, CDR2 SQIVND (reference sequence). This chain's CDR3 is CASSMMGLSADTQYF. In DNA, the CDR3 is TGTGCCAGTAGTATGATGGGACTAAGCGCAGATACGCAGTATTTT.

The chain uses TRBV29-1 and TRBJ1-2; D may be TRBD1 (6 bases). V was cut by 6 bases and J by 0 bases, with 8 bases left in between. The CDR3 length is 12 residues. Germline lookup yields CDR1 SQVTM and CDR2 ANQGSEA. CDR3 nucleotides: TGCAGCGTGGACAGAACTAACTATGGCTACACCTTC. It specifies CSVDRTNYGYTF.

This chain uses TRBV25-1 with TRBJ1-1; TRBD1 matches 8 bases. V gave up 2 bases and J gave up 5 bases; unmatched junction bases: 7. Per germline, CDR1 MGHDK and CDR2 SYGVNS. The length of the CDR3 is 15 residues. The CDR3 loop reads CASSEPGTGRTEAFF. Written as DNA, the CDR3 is TGTGCCAGCAGTGAACCAGGGACAGGAAGAACTGAAGCTTTCTTT.

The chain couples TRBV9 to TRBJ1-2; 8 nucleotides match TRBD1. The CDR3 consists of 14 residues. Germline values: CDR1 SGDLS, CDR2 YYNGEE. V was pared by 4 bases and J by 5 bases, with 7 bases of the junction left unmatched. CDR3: CASSSPGGAYGYTF. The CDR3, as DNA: TGTGCCAGCAGCTCACCAGGGGGCGCGTATGGCTACACCTTC.

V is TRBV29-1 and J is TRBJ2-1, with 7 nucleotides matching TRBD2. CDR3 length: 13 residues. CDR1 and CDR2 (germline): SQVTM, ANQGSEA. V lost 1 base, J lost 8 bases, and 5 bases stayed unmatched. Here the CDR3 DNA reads TGCAGCGTTGAAGGCGGGGCGGGGGATGAGCAGTTCTTC. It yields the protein CSVEGGAGDEQFF.

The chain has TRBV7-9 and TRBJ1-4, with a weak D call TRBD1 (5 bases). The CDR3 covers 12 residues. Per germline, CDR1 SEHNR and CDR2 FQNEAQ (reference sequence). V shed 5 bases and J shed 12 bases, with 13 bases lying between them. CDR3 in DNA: TGTGCCAGCAGCGCGACAGAAGAGGAACTGTTTTTT. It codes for CASSATEEELFF. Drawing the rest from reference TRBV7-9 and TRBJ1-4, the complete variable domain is DTGVSQNPRHKITKRGQNVTFRCDPISEHNRLYWYRQTLGQGPEFLTYFQNEAQLEKSRLLSDRFSAERPKGSFSTLEIQRTEQGDSAMYLCASSATEEELFFGSGTQLSVL.

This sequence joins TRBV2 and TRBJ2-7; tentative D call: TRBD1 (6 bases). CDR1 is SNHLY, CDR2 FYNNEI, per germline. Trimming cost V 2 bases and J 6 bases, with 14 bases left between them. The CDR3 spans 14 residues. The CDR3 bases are TGTGCCAGCAGTGAAACAGGGTTTCTTGGCGAGCAGTACTTC. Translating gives CASSETGFLGEQYF.

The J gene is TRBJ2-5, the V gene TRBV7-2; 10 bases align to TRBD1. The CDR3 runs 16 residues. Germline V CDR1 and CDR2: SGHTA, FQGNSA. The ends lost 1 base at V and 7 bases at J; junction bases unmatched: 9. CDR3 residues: CASSLDPGQGPPTQYF. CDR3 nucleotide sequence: TGTGCCAGCAGCTTAGATCCGGGACAGGGGCCGCCGACCCAGTACTTC.

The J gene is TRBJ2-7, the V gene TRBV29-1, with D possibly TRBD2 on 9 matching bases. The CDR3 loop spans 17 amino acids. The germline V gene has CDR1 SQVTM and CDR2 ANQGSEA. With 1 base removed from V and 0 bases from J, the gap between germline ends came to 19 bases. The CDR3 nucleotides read TGCAGCGTTGAAGCGACAGGGGCTAGCGGGGTCTCCTACGAGCAGTACTTC. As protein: CSVEATGASGVSYEQYF.

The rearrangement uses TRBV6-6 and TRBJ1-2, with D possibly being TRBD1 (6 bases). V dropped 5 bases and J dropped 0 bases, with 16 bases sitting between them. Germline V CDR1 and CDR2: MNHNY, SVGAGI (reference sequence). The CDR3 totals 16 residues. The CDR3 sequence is CASSPSGTSANYGYTF. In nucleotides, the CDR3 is TGTGCCAGCAGTCCCTCCGGGACATCAGCTAACTATGGCTACACCTTC.

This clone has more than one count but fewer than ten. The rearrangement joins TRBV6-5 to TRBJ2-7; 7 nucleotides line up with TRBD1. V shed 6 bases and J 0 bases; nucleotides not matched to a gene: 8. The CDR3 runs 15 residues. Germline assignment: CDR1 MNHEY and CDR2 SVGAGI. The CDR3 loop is CASRHPGQSSYEQYF. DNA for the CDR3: TGTGCCAGCAGGCACCCGGGACAGAGCTCCTACGAGCAGTACTTC.